One and the same sample provided the 22 T cell receptor beta chains below, sequenced in a study of cytomegalovirus exposure and HLA in healthy donors. Repertoires were generated with immunoSEQ multiplex PCR, while TCRdb's copy carries only in-frame clones and drops some. The repertoire holds about 50,000 clones, about 92% seen once, with about 1.5% in the top ten. The material sequenced was PBMCs. Receptor source: a woman in her late teens or twenties in good health and CMV-seropositive.

The V gene is TRBV6-6, the J gene TRBJ2-1, with 9 nucleotides matching TRBD1. This CDR3 has 15 residues. Germline values: CDR1 MNHNY, CDR2 SVGAGI (reference sequence). J lost 9 bases, V lost 0 bases, and 6 bases had no gene match. The CDR3: CASSYSTGGTAEQFF. In nucleotides, the CDR3 is TGTGCCAGCAGTTACTCGACAGGGGGGACGGCTGAGCAGTTCTTC.

The chain employs TRBV5-1 and TRBJ1-1, with 11 bases aligning to TRBD1. With 0 bases clipped from V and 8 bases from J, the junction kept 6 bases outside the gene matches. CDR3 length: 15 residues. Germline V lookup: CDR1 SGHRS, CDR2 YFSETQ. CDR3 coding DNA: TGCGCCAGCAGCTTGGTCGGGACAGGGGGTATAGAAGCTTTCTTT. It codes for CASSLVGTGGIEAFF.

The chain recombines TRBV4-3 with TRBJ2-3; a weak D match, TRBD2 (6 bases). The germline CDR1 and CDR2 sequences are LGHNA and YSLEER. The germline V and J ends were trimmed by 4 bases and 1 base, with 21 bases remaining between them. This CDR3 comprises 18 residues. The CDR3 DNA follows: TGCGCCAGCAGCCGATCCTGGGCCCTGGCGGGGCGCACAGATACGCAGTATTTT. Translation: CASSRSWALAGRTDTQYF.

This clone was detected only once. The rearrangement uses TRBV19 and TRBJ1-1, with 7 bases matching TRBD1. This CDR3 is 13 amino acids long. The germline gives CDR1 LNHDA, CDR2 SQIVND (reference sequence). V lost 3 bases, J lost 11 bases, and 9 bases stayed unmatched. The CDR3 DNA reads TGTGCCAGTAGTATCCTCGACAGGGCTGGGGCTTTCTTT. Translation: CASSILDRAGAFF.

The chain joins TRBV4-2 to TRBJ2-1, with 12 bases matching TRBD1. Germline V lookup: CDR1 LGHNA, CDR2 YNFKEQ. The length of the CDR3 is 15 residues. V dropped 0 bases and J dropped 16; count of bases not matched to a gene: 10. CDR3 DNA: TGTGCCAGCAGCCAAGAAGAGGGACAGGGGGCGCCGTTCTTCTTC. Translation gives CASSQEEGQGAPFFF.

The rearrangement uses TRBV7-2 and TRBJ1-2; 8 bases match TRBD1. The V gene end was trimmed by 5 bases and the J gene end by 2 bases; junction bases not matched to a gene: 4. Germline V CDR1 and CDR2: SGHTA, FQGNSA. The CDR3 totals 14 residues. The DNA for the CDR3 is TGTGCCAGCAGCGACGGACAGGGCAACTATGGCTACACCTTC. Translation gives CASSDGQGNYGYTF.

The chain uses TRBV6-6 and TRBJ1-1; no reliable D call. Germline CDR1 reads MNHNY; CDR2 reads SVGAGI (reference sequence). The germline V and J ends were trimmed by 2 bases and 4 bases, with 11 bases remaining between them. The CDR3 spans 14 residues. CDR3 sequence reads: CASSYGLLGTEAFF. In DNA, the CDR3 is TGTGCCAGCAGTTACGGTCTACTAGGCACTGAAGCTTTCTTT.

The chain recombines TRBV19 with TRBJ1-2; TRBD1 matches at 7 bases. The CDR3 is made up of 14 amino acids. CDR1 and CDR2 (germline): LNHDA, SQIVND (reference sequence). V was clipped by 3 bases and J by 5 bases; unmatched bases: 6. The CDR3 here is CASSMRGRQYGYTF. CDR3 bases: TGTGCCAGTAGTATGAGGGGGCGGCAATATGGCTACACCTTC.

The rearrangement links TRBV9 to TRBJ2-2; 8 bases agree with TRBD1. The CDR3 length is 14 residues. The junction had 1 base not matched to a gene; V was cut back by 6 bases and J by 0 bases. Per the germline V gene, CDR1 is SGDLS and CDR2 is YYNGEE. CDR3 nucleotide sequence: TGTGCCAGCAAACAGGGGGCGAACACCGGGGAGCTGTTTTTT. This sequence encodes CASKQGANTGELFF.

V is TRBV29-1 and J is TRBJ2-3, with 15 positions matching TRBD2. Germline CDR1 reads SQVTM; CDR2 reads ANQGSEA. The CDR3 spans 15 residues. V lost 7 bases and J lost 1; bases outside the gene matches: 3. The chain's CDR3 is CSGGTSGGRTDTQYF. The CDR3 nucleotides read TGCAGCGGTGGGACTAGCGGGGGGCGCACAGATACGCAGTATTTT.

This chain joins TRBV7-2 and TRBJ1-5, with a weak D call TRBD1 (6 bases). In germline, CDR1 is SGHTA, CDR2 FQGNSA. The ends were cut back, 1 base at V and 4 bases at J, with 14 bases in the middle. The CDR3 loop spans 16 amino acids. This chain's CDR3 is CASSLGGNRVNQPQHF. The CDR3 DNA follows: TGTGCCAGCAGCTTAGGAGGGAACAGGGTTAATCAGCCCCAGCATTTT.

This clone was seen only once. This chain joins TRBV4-3 and TRBJ2-3; 7 bases agree with TRBD2. The CDR3 is made up of 18 amino acids. J was trimmed by 2 bases and V by 0 bases; bases with no gene match: 11. Germline CDR1 LGHNA, CDR2 YSLEER. The CDR3 nucleotides read TGCGCCAGCAGCCAAGATATATCGGGGGGATTACTCACAGATACGCAGTATTTT. Amino acid sequence: CASSQDISGGLLTDTQYF.

J is TRBJ2-1 and V is TRBV2; D unresolved. The length of the CDR3 is 15 residues. The ends were cut back, 3 bases at V and 8 bases at J, with 17 bases in the middle. Looked up from germline, CDR1 is SNHLY and CDR2 is FYNNEI. The CDR3 sequence is CASSDTRGPFHEQFF. CDR3 bases: TGTGCCAGCAGTGATACAAGAGGTCCATTCCATGAGCAGTTCTTC.

The CDR3 nucleotides read TGTGCCAGCAGTTCGCTTTATGAGGGAGGAGGGGGCTACACCTTC. Translating it yields CASSSLYEGGGGYTF. The V gene is TRBV28, the J gene TRBJ1-2; D is undetermined. This CDR3 spans 15 amino acids. Trimming took off 4 bases at V and 8 bases at J, with 20 bases between the two ends. Germline CDR1 and CDR2: MDHEN and SYDVKM.

The chain has TRBV27 and TRBJ2-7; 9 bases are a match to TRBD1. CDR1 MNHEY and CDR2 SMNVEV come from the germline V gene (reference sequence). V lost 0 bases, J lost 11 bases, and 8 bases stayed unmatched. The CDR3 consists of 14 residues. CDR3 bases: TGTGCCAGCAGTTTATCCTGGGACAGGGAAGAGAAGTACTTC. This codes for CASSLSWDREEKYF.

This sequence joins TRBV7-9 and TRBJ1-1, with D unclear. V lost 4 bases to trimming and J lost 0 bases, with 9 bases between them. The germline V gene encodes CDR1 SEHNR and CDR2 FQNEAQ (reference sequence). This CDR3 is 14 amino acids long. CDR3 protein: CASSSPFLNTEAFF. CDR3 bases: TGTGCCAGCAGCTCCCCCTTCTTGAACACTGAAGCTTTCTTT.

This clone was counted only a few times. The rearrangement uses TRBV19 and TRBJ2-7; TRBD2 is a possible D gene (5 bases). Trimming took 5 bases from V and 2 from J, leaving 13 bases between them. This CDR3 contains 14 residues. CDR1 and CDR2 (germline): LNHDA, SQIVND (reference sequence). CDR3 in amino acids: CASSLRPGTYEQYF. For the CDR3, the DNA is TGTGCCAGTAGTCTCCGTCCGGGAACCTACGAGCAGTACTTC.

The rearrangement links TRBV5-5 to TRBJ2-3; possible D gene TRBD1, 6 bases. V gave up 1 base and J gave up 4 bases, with 13 bases separating them. The CDR3 spans 15 residues. Germline V lookup: CDR1 SGHKS, CDR2 YYEKEE (reference sequence). For the CDR3, the DNA is TGTGCCAGCAGCTTGTGGGGGCGCGAGGCAGATACGCAGTATTTT. This translates into CASSLWGREADTQYF.

V usage is TRBV9 and J usage is TRBJ1-1, with a weak D call TRBD1 (5 bases). The germline CDR1 and CDR2 sequences are SGDLS and YYNGEE. V was cut by 3 bases and J by 0 bases, with 12 bases left in between. The CDR3 has 15 amino acids. As DNA, the CDR3 is TGTGCCAGCAGCGGGAGGGACCTCGTGAACACTGAAGCTTTCTTT. As protein: CASSGRDLVNTEAFF.

The chain links TRBV18 to TRBJ1-4, with a tentative D call TRBD1 (6 bases). CDR3 length: 13 residues. Deletions cut 3 bases from V and 8 bases from J, with 10 bases between. Germline values: CDR1 KGHSH, CDR2 LQKENI. CDR3 nucleotides: TGTGCCAGCTCACCCTCACAGGGAGAAAAACTGTTTTTT. Protein: CASSPSQGEKLFF.

This chain joins TRBV7-9 and TRBJ1-4; D is perhaps TRBD1 (6 bases). The ends were cut back, 3 bases at V and 7 bases at J, with 15 bases in the middle. The CDR3 is 15 residues long. The germline gives CDR1 SEHNR, CDR2 FQNEAQ (reference sequence). CDR3 amino acids: CASSFWIGGGEKLFF. Written as DNA, the CDR3 is TGTGCCAGCAGCTTTTGGATAGGGGGGGGTGAAAAACTGTTTTTT.

This chain uses TRBV2 with TRBJ1-2; 9 nucleotides match TRBD1. The V gene end was trimmed by 6 bases and the J gene end by 8 bases; junction bases not matched to a gene: 7. The length of the CDR3 is 13 residues. Germline CDR1 SNHLY, CDR2 FYNNEI. The CDR3 coding sequence is TGTGCCAGCAGGTCCGGGACAGGGACCGGCTACACCTTC. It specifies CASRSGTGTGYTF.